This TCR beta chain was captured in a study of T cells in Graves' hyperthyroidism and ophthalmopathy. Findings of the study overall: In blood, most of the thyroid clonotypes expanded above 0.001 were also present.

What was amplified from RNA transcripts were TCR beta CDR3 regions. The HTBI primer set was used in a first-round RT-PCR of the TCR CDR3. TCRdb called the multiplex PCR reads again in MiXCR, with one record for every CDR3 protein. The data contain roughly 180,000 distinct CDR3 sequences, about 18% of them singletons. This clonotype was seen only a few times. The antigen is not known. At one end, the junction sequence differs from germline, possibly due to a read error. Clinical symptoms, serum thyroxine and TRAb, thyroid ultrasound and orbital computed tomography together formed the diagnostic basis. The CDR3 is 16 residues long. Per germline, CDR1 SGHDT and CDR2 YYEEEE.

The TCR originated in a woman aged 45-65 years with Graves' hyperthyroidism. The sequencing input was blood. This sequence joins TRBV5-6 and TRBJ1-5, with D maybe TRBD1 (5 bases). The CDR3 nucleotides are TGTACCAGCAGCTTGAGAAAGGAGGGGACGGACCAGCCCCAGCATTTT. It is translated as CTSSLRKEGTDQPQHF.